This T cell receptor beta chain emerged from a study of T cells after yellow fever vaccination. General study results and limits: Primary-vaccination clones mostly resurfaced post-booster (about 96% CD4, more than 85% CD8). Weaker overall was a secondary response that nonetheless peaked faster, on day 5 versus 15. FACS-sorted repertoires could contain abundant clonotypes contaminating from the bulk population.

TCR cDNA, made by 5'RACE template switching, carried an added universal primer site and UMIs. TCRdb re-called the 5' RACE reads with MiXCR, one entry per CDR3 protein. The sample has around 100,000 distinct CDR3 sequences, 8.4% seen once. There are many counts of this clonotype. What it binds is unknown. The V end was cut by 3 bases, the J end by 4 bases, with 0 bases between. The CDR3 extends over 11 amino acids. The TCR comes from a man aged 25 to 40 who received the YFV17D yellow fever vaccine. The rearrangement joins TRBV12-3 or TRBV12-4 to TRBJ2-2; D is ambiguous. Specimen: CD8+ T cells sorted from PBMCs, collected 45 days after the yellow fever booster vaccination. CDR3 region: CASSFTGELFF. The DNA for the CDR3 is TGTGCCAGCAGTTTCACCGGGGAGCTGTTTTTT.